This T cell receptor (beta chain) was documented in a study of CD8 T cells in ankylosing spondylitis. TCRdb fed the 5' RACE reads into MiXCR, producing one record per CDR3 protein. The table shows approximately 500,000 distinct CDR3 sequences, with 12% occurring only once. Notes on the study in general: As reported, disease-linked clones showed significant enrichment in matched ankylosing spondylitis synovial fluid. Characteristic of ankylosing spondylitis blood, it appeared, was a TCR beta motif comprising about 8 highly homologous variants. Some motif variants had been reported before (in reactive arthritis synovial fluid and blood).

The table lists this clonotype with a few counts. No antigen is known for it. With 1 base removed from V and 4 bases from J, the gap between germline ends came to 11 bases. Germline CDR1 is MNHNS and CDR2 is SASEGT. The CDR3 contains 15 residues. This clonotype was obtained from a male donor with ankylosing spondylitis. Sequenced: blood, either unsorted or a sorted T cell fraction (not recorded which). V usage is TRBV6-1 and J usage is TRBJ2-1, with D unresolved. CDR3 amino acids: CASSEGQALYNEQFF. As DNA, the CDR3 is TGTGCCAGCAGTGAAGGGCAGGCCCTTTACAATGAGCAGTTCTTC.